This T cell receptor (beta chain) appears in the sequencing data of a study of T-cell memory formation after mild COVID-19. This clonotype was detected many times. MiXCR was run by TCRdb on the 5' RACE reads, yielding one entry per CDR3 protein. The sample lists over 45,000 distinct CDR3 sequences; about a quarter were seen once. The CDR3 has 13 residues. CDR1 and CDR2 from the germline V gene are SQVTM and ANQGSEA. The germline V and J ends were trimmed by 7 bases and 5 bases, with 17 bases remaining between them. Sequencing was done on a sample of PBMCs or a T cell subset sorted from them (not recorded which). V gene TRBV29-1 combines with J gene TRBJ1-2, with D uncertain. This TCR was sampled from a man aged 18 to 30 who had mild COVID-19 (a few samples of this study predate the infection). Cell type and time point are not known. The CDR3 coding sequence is TGCAGCGACCGAGAAGGAGCCCTATATGGCTACACCTTC. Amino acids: CSDREGALYGYTF.